The rows below give T cell receptor beta chains drawn from one sample of a study of neurological immune-mediated disorders. Via MiXCR, TCRdb re-called the 5' RACE reads, giving one row per CDR3 protein. The table has about 45,000 distinct CDR3 sequences, approximately 13% seen once. Sequencing used PBMCs. The receptors originated from a man aged 25 to 45 in good health. Each CDR3 is given with its conserved first and last residue. D genes are given only for firm matches. Only some rows state a clone size, as once, few, many or a class for expanded clones.

j_call: TRBJ2-7
v_call: TRBV5-1
clone_size: many
d_call: TRBD2
cdr3_nt: TGCGCCAGCAGCTTGGAGACTAGCGGGAGATCCGAGCAGTACTTC
cdr3_aa: CASSLETSGRSEQYF

j_call: TRBJ2-1
v_call: TRBV14
clone_size: many
d_call: NA
cdr3_nt: TGTGCCAGCAGCCAAGGGAGTTACAATGAGCAGTTCTTC
cdr3_aa: CASSQGSYNEQFF

j_call: TRBJ1-3
v_call: TRBV6-5
clone_size: many
d_call: NA
cdr3_nt: TGTGCCAGCAGTTTGGATCGAAACACCATATATTTT
cdr3_aa: CASSLDRNTIYF

j_call: TRBJ2-7
v_call: TRBV20-1
clone_size: many
d_call: NA
cdr3_nt: TGCAGTGTCCCAGCCAAGGAGGCACTCTACGAGCAGTACTTC
cdr3_aa: CSVPAKEALYEQYF

j_call: TRBJ2-7
v_call: TRBV5-5
clone_size: many
d_call: NA
cdr3_nt: TGTGCCAGCAGCCGACGGAACTCCTACGAGCAGTACTTC
cdr3_aa: CASSRRNSYEQYF

j_call: TRBJ2-7
v_call: TRBV6-5
clone_size: few
d_call: TRBD1
cdr3_nt: TGTGCCAGCGGACAGGGGCGCCTCTACGAGCAGTACTTC
cdr3_aa: CASGQGRLYEQYF

j_call: TRBJ2-1
v_call: TRBV9
clone_size: many
d_call: NA
cdr3_nt: TGTGCCAGCAGCGTAGAAGGGAAGGCACGGGGCAATGAGCAGTTCTTC
cdr3_aa: CASSVEGKARGNEQFF

j_call: TRBJ2-3
v_call: TRBV5-1
clone_size: many
d_call: TRBD2
cdr3_nt: TGCGCCAGCAGCTTGGATGTCGGCGGGAGGGCCCCAGATACGCAGTATTTT
cdr3_aa: CASSLDVGGRAPDTQYF

j_call: TRBJ1-1
v_call: TRBV30
clone_size: NA
d_call: NA
cdr3_nt: TGTGCCTGGAGTAAACCGACAGGCCTGAACACTGAAGCTTTCTTT
cdr3_aa: CAWSKPTGLNTEAFF

j_call: TRBJ2-5
v_call: TRBV20-1
clone_size: many
d_call: TRBD1
cdr3_nt: TGCAGTGTTAGGGACAGGGCCCAAGAGACCCAGTACTTC
cdr3_aa: CSVRDRAQETQYF

j_call: TRBJ2-7
v_call: TRBV7-3
clone_size: many
d_call: TRBD2
cdr3_nt: TGTGCCAGCAGGTTCAAAACCAGCGGGACCTACGAGCAGTACTTC
cdr3_aa: CASRFKTSGTYEQYF

j_call: TRBJ2-4
v_call: TRBV7-8
clone_size: many
d_call: NA
cdr3_nt: TGTGCCAGCAGTTTCTCAGGGGGGAGTTCGTCCGGGGACATTCAGTACTTC
cdr3_aa: CASSFSGGSSSGDIQYF

j_call: TRBJ2-1
v_call: TRBV15
clone_size: many
d_call: NA
cdr3_nt: TGTGCCACCAGCCGTAAGACTACCTACAATGAGCAGTTCTTC
cdr3_aa: CATSRKTTYNEQFF

j_call: TRBJ2-5
v_call: TRBV12-3/TRBV12-4
clone_size: many
d_call: TRBD2
cdr3_nt: TGTGCCAGCAGTCCGCCGTTTGCGGGAGGTCCCCAAGAGACCCAGTACTTC
cdr3_aa: CASSPPFAGGPQETQYF

j_call: TRBJ1-4
v_call: TRBV5-5
clone_size: few
d_call: NA
cdr3_nt: TGTGCCAGCAGTTTCGCAACTAATGAAAAACTGTTTTTT
cdr3_aa: CASSFATNEKLFF

j_call: TRBJ1-2
v_call: TRBV28
clone_size: many
d_call: NA
cdr3_nt: TGTGCCAGCAAATCCGGGGCCCTACATTATGGCTACACCTTC
cdr3_aa: CASKSGALHYGYTF

j_call: TRBJ2-2
v_call: TRBV27
clone_size: many
d_call: NA
cdr3_nt: TGTGCCGGAAGGAATCTGGCCGGGGAGCTGTTTTTT
cdr3_aa: CAGRNLAGELFF

j_call: TRBJ1-1
v_call: TRBV5-1
clone_size: many
d_call: NA
cdr3_nt: TGCGCCAGCAGCGTCCAAGGGGGGATGAACACTGAAGCTTTCTTT
cdr3_aa: CASSVQGGMNTEAFF

j_call: TRBJ2-1
v_call: TRBV11-3
clone_size: many
d_call: TRBD2
cdr3_nt: TGTGCCAGCAGCGTGGGACTAGCGGGGAGTAATGAGCAGTTCTTC
cdr3_aa: CASSVGLAGSNEQFF

j_call: TRBJ2-2
v_call: TRBV5-4
clone_size: NA
d_call: NA
cdr3_nt: TGTGCCAGCAGCTTGGCGGTGGGGTGGAACACCGGGGATCTGTTTTTT
cdr3_aa: CASSLAVGWNTGDLFF

j_call: TRBJ2-7
v_call: TRBV15
clone_size: NA
d_call: NA
cdr3_nt: TGTGCCACCAGCGGCCTTCTCTCATGGCCCTACGAGCAGTACTTC
cdr3_aa: CATSGLLSWPYEQYF

j_call: TRBJ2-2
v_call: TRBV20-1
clone_size: many
d_call: NA
cdr3_nt: TGCAGTGCTAGAGATCCCACTAGGACAGTAGACACCGGGGAGCTGTTTTTT
cdr3_aa: CSARDPTRTVDTGELFF

j_call: TRBJ1-5
v_call: TRBV20-1
clone_size: many
d_call: NA
cdr3_nt: TGCAGTGCCGCGGGGCGAGGGAATCAGCCCCAGCATTTT
cdr3_aa: CSAAGRGNQPQHF

j_call: TRBJ2-3
v_call: TRBV5-1
clone_size: many
d_call: NA
cdr3_nt: TGCGCCAGCAGCTTTGAGGACAGCACAGATACGCAGTATTTT
cdr3_aa: CASSFEDSTDTQYF

j_call: TRBJ2-6
v_call: TRBV7-9
clone_size: few
d_call: TRBD1
cdr3_nt: TGTGCCAGCAGCTCCTCCGGGACAGGGGTGCCCGTCCTGACTTTC
cdr3_aa: CASSSSGTGVPVLTF

j_call: TRBJ2-7
v_call: TRBV12-2
clone_size: once
d_call: NA
cdr3_nt: TGTGCAAGTCGCCTCCTTCCACCCAAAGGACAAAGCTACGAGCAGTACTTC
cdr3_aa: CASRLLPPKGQSYEQYF

j_call: TRBJ2-2
v_call: TRBV5-5
clone_size: many
d_call: NA
cdr3_nt: TGTGCCAGCAGCTTGGAAGGTTGGGGCAGCTTTCACACCGGGGAGCTGTTTTTT
cdr3_aa: CASSLEGWGSFHTGELFF

j_call: TRBJ2-1
v_call: TRBV5-1
clone_size: few
d_call: NA
cdr3_nt: TGCGCCAGCAGCGCCGGGACTCCACCCAAGCAGTTCTTC
cdr3_aa: CASSAGTPPKQFF

j_call: TRBJ2-7
v_call: TRBV7-6
clone_size: NA
d_call: NA
cdr3_nt: TGTGCCAGCAGCTTAGTTGACAGTACGGGAGAGCAGTACTTC
cdr3_aa: CASSLVDSTGEQYF

j_call: TRBJ2-7
v_call: TRBV2
clone_size: many
d_call: NA
cdr3_nt: TGTGCCATCCGGGACACCGTTACGGAGCAGTACTTC
cdr3_aa: CAIRDTVTEQYF

j_call: TRBJ2-7
v_call: TRBV5-1
clone_size: many
d_call: TRBD1
cdr3_nt: TGCGCCAGCAGCTTGGAGGCGACAGGGGGCTACGAGCAGTACTTC
cdr3_aa: CASSLEATGGYEQYF

j_call: TRBJ2-2
v_call: TRBV28
clone_size: NA
d_call: TRBD1
cdr3_nt: TGTGCCAGCAGTTTGTTGGGACAGGGGCCGAACACCGGGGAGCTGTTTTTT
cdr3_aa: CASSLLGQGPNTGELFF

j_call: TRBJ2-7
v_call: TRBV7-2
clone_size: many
d_call: NA
cdr3_nt: TGTGCCAGCAGCTTAGGCCTAGATTTCTACGAGCAGTACTTC
cdr3_aa: CASSLGLDFYEQYF

j_call: TRBJ2-1
v_call: TRBV12-3/TRBV12-4
clone_size: many
d_call: NA
cdr3_nt: TGTGCCAGCAGTTTAGCGGGGATAGATGAGCAGTTCTTC
cdr3_aa: CASSLAGIDEQFF

j_call: TRBJ2-7
v_call: TRBV5-1
clone_size: many
d_call: NA
cdr3_nt: TGCGCCAGCAGCTTGGCTCCCTACGAGCAGTACTTC
cdr3_aa: CASSLAPYEQYF

j_call: TRBJ2-7
v_call: TRBV28
clone_size: many
d_call: TRBD1
cdr3_nt: TGTGCCAGCAGAACCGGACAGGGAAGCGAGCAGTACTTC
cdr3_aa: CASRTGQGSEQYF

j_call: TRBJ1-1
v_call: TRBV27
clone_size: many
d_call: NA
cdr3_nt: TGTGCCAGCAGTTTCTTTAAGACAGCCACCGAAGCTTTCTTT
cdr3_aa: CASSFFKTATEAFF

j_call: TRBJ2-1
v_call: TRBV3-1
clone_size: many
d_call: TRBD2
cdr3_nt: TGTGCCAGCAGCCAAGATTGGGGGGGCAATGAGCAGTTCTTC
cdr3_aa: CASSQDWGGNEQFF

j_call: TRBJ1-1
v_call: TRBV25-1
clone_size: NA
d_call: TRBD1
cdr3_nt: TGTGCCAGCACACCAGGGGGCGTTAACACTGAAGCTTTCTTT
cdr3_aa: CASTPGGVNTEAFF

j_call: TRBJ2-7
v_call: TRBV12-3/TRBV12-4
clone_size: many
d_call: NA
cdr3_nt: TGTGCCAGCAGTTTAAACCGCTACGAGCAGTACTTC
cdr3_aa: CASSLNRYEQYF

j_call: TRBJ2-7
v_call: TRBV11-2
clone_size: many
d_call: NA
cdr3_nt: TGTGCCAGCAGCTTAGAGTCGACACCCCGGTGGGACGAGCAGTACTTC
cdr3_aa: CASSLESTPRWDEQYF

j_call: TRBJ2-1
v_call: TRBV5-1
clone_size: many
d_call: TRBD2
cdr3_nt: TGCGCCAGCAGCCTGGGACTAGCGGGAGTATTGAATGAGCAGTTCTTC
cdr3_aa: CASSLGLAGVLNEQFF

j_call: TRBJ2-3
v_call: TRBV4-2
clone_size: NA
d_call: TRBD1
cdr3_nt: TGTGCCAGCAACCAAGATACAGGGGGCCCAGATACGAAGTATTTT
cdr3_aa: CASNQDTGGPDTKYF

j_call: TRBJ2-7
v_call: TRBV5-1
clone_size: many
d_call: TRBD1
cdr3_nt: TGCGCCAGCAGCCGGGACAGGGGGCACGAGCAGTACTTC
cdr3_aa: CASSRDRGHEQYF

j_call: TRBJ1-4
v_call: TRBV19
clone_size: many
d_call: NA
cdr3_nt: TGTGCCAGTAGTACCTGGGACGGGGCAACTAATGAAAAACTGTTTTTT
cdr3_aa: CASSTWDGATNEKLFF

j_call: TRBJ1-2
v_call: TRBV7-2
clone_size: many
d_call: TRBD1
cdr3_nt: TGTGCCAGCAGCCCTGGACAGGGCTATGGCTACACCTTC
cdr3_aa: CASSPGQGYGYTF

j_call: TRBJ2-6
v_call: TRBV7-2
clone_size: many
d_call: NA
cdr3_nt: TGTGCCAGCACCTACGGGACGGCGACGTTTGCTGGGGCCAACGTCCTGACTTTC
cdr3_aa: CASTYGTATFAGANVLTF

j_call: TRBJ2-3
v_call: TRBV20-1
clone_size: many
d_call: TRBD2
cdr3_nt: TGCAGTGCTTTACTAGCGGGAGGAGGGGATACGCAGTATTTT
cdr3_aa: CSALLAGGGDTQYF

j_call: TRBJ2-4
v_call: TRBV27
clone_size: many
d_call: TRBD1
cdr3_nt: TGTGCCCAGGGGGATTTAGCCAAAAACATTCAGTACTTC
cdr3_aa: CAQGDLAKNIQYF

j_call: TRBJ2-1
v_call: TRBV20-1
clone_size: many
d_call: TRBD2
cdr3_nt: TGCAGTGCTTTTCACAGGACTAGCGGGATTTACTACAATGAGCAGTTCTTC
cdr3_aa: CSAFHRTSGIYYNEQFF

j_call: TRBJ2-7
v_call: TRBV24-1
clone_size: many
d_call: NA
cdr3_nt: TGTGCCACCAGTGATGGGTCCTACGAGCAGTACTTC
cdr3_aa: CATSDGSYEQYF

j_call: TRBJ2-7
v_call: TRBV10-3
clone_size: many
d_call: NA
cdr3_nt: TGTGCCATCAGTGGCAGGGCGAGCTCCTACGAGCAGTACTTC
cdr3_aa: CAISGRASSYEQYF

j_call: TRBJ2-4
v_call: TRBV5-1
clone_size: many
d_call: TRBD1
cdr3_nt: TGCGCCAGCAGCTTGGAAGGACAGGGATCTAAAAACATTCAGTACTTC
cdr3_aa: CASSLEGQGSKNIQYF